The 2 T cell receptor beta chains below all came from one sample that was sequenced in a study of neurological immune-mediated disorders. TCRdb fed the 5' RACE reads into MiXCR, producing one record per CDR3 protein. Of roughly 25,000 distinct CDR3 sequences in the sample, about 13% were seen once. As to time point: technical triplicate 1. Input material: CD4+ T cells from blood. These receptors all stem from a female donor with HTLV-1-associated myelopathy (HAM/TSP).

This clonotype was recorded many times. This chain joins TRBV5-1 and TRBJ2-7; 10 bases align to TRBD1. This CDR3 region has 14 residues. CDR1 is SGHRS and CDR2 is YFSETQ in the germline V gene. V lost 4 bases and J lost 6; bases outside the gene matches: 7. The CDR3 spells CASSLGTGEGEQYF. As DNA, the CDR3 is TGCGCCAGCAGCCTAGGGACAGGGGAAGGCGAGCAGTACTTC.

In its sample, this clonotype was seen many times. The rearrangement joins TRBV27 to TRBJ2-7, with D unclear. This CDR3 region has 14 residues. Germline lookup yields CDR1 MNHEY and CDR2 SMNVEV (reference sequence). Trimming took off 5 bases at V and 2 bases at J, with 13 bases between the two ends. The CDR3 region is CASSPSRPTYEQYF. The CDR3 DNA reads TGTGCCAGCAGTCCCAGTAGACCAACCTACGAGCAGTACTTC.